A selection of T cell receptor beta chains follows, all from one sample in a study of identical twins. TCRdb reprocessed the 5' RACE reads with MiXCR, giving one entry per CDR3 protein. This table has over 550,000 distinct CDR3 sequences, just over 7% appearing once. This same sample was also part of a study on yellow fever vaccine responses in identical twins.

The sample consisted of PBMCs. The receptors were sampled from a woman between 18 and 29 years old in good health. Each CDR3 is given with its conserved first and last residue. A D gene is named only where the DNA matches it firmly. Not all rows give a size; the values are once, few, many and, for expanded clones, a class.

V gene	D gene	J gene	clone size	CDR3 protein	CDR3 DNA
TRBV20-1	TRBD2	TRBJ2-3	-	CSARDGRAGDTQYF	TGCAGTGCTAGAGACGGGAGGGCCGGAGATACGCAGTATTTT
TRBV4-1	-	TRBJ1-4	many	CASSQEESQSYREKLFF	TGCGCCAGCAGCCAAGAAGAGAGTCAGAGTTATCGGGAAAAACTGTTTTTT
TRBV7-9	-	TRBJ2-4	-	CASILPPRARGNIQYF	TGTGCCAGCATCCTTCCCCCTAGGGCCCGGGGGAACATTCAGTACTTC
TRBV18	-	TRBJ2-1	-	CASSPDYSRRVDEQFF	TGTGCCAGCTCACCCGATTACAGTCGGCGGGTCGATGAGCAGTTCTTC
TRBV6-2/TRBV6-3	-	TRBJ2-5	-	CASSYMAGPIRETQYF	TGTGCCAGCAGTTACATGGCGGGACCAATACGGGAGACCCAGTACTTC
TRBV6-4	TRBD1	TRBJ2-1	-	CASSVFQGAHEQFF	TGTGCCAGCAGTGTGTTTCAGGGGGCTCATGAGCAGTTCTTC
TRBV29-1	-	TRBJ1-1	few	CSVETRQVGRTEAFF	TGCAGCGTTGAGACCCGACAGGTAGGTCGGACTGAAGCTTTCTTT
TRBV6-6	-	TRBJ2-5	-	CASSYERETQYF	TGTGCCAGCAGTTATGAGCGGGAGACCCAGTACTTC
TRBV28	-	TRBJ1-5	few	CASSLSPSQPQHF	TGTGCCAGCAGTTTATCGCCTTCTCAGCCCCAGCATTTT
TRBV2	TRBD1	TRBJ2-1	once	CASSFFHTGDYNEQFF	TGTGCCAGCAGTTTTTTCCACACAGGGGACTACAATGAGCAGTTCTTC
TRBV15	-	TRBJ1-2	-	CATRGEGSRNYGYTF	TGTGCCACCAGGGGTGAGGGCTCGCGCAACTATGGCTACACCTTC
TRBV29-1	TRBD2	TRBJ2-2	few	CSVLAGVGTGELFF	TGCAGCGTCCTAGCGGGAGTGGGCACCGGGGAGCTGTTTTTT
TRBV6-5	-	TRBJ2-1	-	CASSYSRVGPEQFF	TGTGCCAGCAGTTACTCGCGGGTGGGCCCTGAGCAGTTCTTC
TRBV6-2/TRBV6-3	TRBD2	TRBJ2-3	-	CASSYFLGGSSTDTQYF	TGTGCCAGCAGTTACTTCTTGGGCGGGAGTAGCACAGATACGCAGTATTTT